This TCR beta chain was profiled in a study of blood T cells in healthy people across ages. On this clonotype itself: Its antigen is unidentified.

A J-beta primer mix and a sample-barcoded 5' primer were used in a second PCR of roughly 7 to 12 cycles. Every sample returned 2.5 million or more CDR3-containing paired-end reads. TCRdb analysed the 5' RACE reads with MiXCR anew, one entry per CDR3 protein. The data hold 1.5 million to 2 million distinct CDR3 sequences, with just under 50% observed a single time. Findings of the study overall: Per million T cells, the diversity of TCR beta decreased roughly linearly as age advanced. Relative to aged donors, long-lived donors carried more naive CD4+ cells and displayed higher diversity. It was held that diversity estimates obtained from one million T cells represented underestimates.

Germline CDR1 reads DFQATT; CDR2 reads SNEGSKA (reference sequence). CDR3 length: 15 residues. V usage is TRBV20-1 and J usage is TRBJ2-4, with 8 bases that match TRBD1. The J call is in doubt because the DNA end fits TRBJ2-7 better. This TCR was sampled from a woman aged 35 to 49 in good health. The specimen sequenced was blood. The DNA of the CDR3 is TGCAGTGCTAGGCCCTCAGGACAGGGACCCTGCGAGCAGTACTTC. Protein: CSARPSGQGPCEQYF.